Below, 23 T cell receptor beta chains from the same sample are listed, as sequenced in a study of blood T cell repertoires in COVID-19. Clones were read by immunoSEQ multiplex PCR, and TCRdb kept only the in-frame ones, dropping some. This sample yields about 100,000 clones, of which roughly 85% are seen a single time; roughly 12% belongs to the top ten. The sequenced material came from peripheral blood. Receptors were obtained from an older woman with acute or convalescent COVID-19.

V usage is TRBV28 and J usage is TRBJ1-6, with TRBD1 as a possible D gene (5 bases). Germline V gene data show CDR1 as MDHEN and CDR2 as SYDVKM. With 6 bases removed from V and 7 bases from J, the gap between germline ends came to 13 bases. The CDR3 consists of 14 residues. CDR3 sequence (DNA): TGTGCCAGCAGCCGACCGGGACTAAATTCACCCCTCCACTTT. Encoded protein: CASSRPGLNSPLHF.

V gene TRBV24-1 combines with J gene TRBJ2-1; D gene unclear. Germline V gene sequence: CDR1 KGHDR, CDR2 SFDVKD. Trimming shortened V by 0 bases and J by 6 bases, and 8 bases separated the two germline ends. The CDR3 is made up of 14 amino acids. CDR3 region: CATSDLFSRNEQFF. The CDR3, as DNA: TGTGCCACCAGTGATTTGTTCAGTCGCAATGAGCAGTTCTTC.

The chain uses TRBV30 and TRBJ2-2; the D is unclear. The germline V and J ends were trimmed by 4 bases and 1 base, with 10 bases remaining between them. Per the germline V gene, CDR1 is GTSNPN and CDR2 is SVGIG (reference sequence). CDR3 length: 14 amino acids. The CDR3 loop is CAWNGAVNTGELFF. The CDR3 region has the DNA TGTGCCTGGAACGGAGCTGTGAACACCGGGGAGCTGTTTTTT. The complete variable domain, with remaining parts taken from reference TRBV30 and TRBJ2-2, reads SQTIHQWPATLVQPVGSPLSLECTVEGTSNPNLYWYRQAAGRGLQLLFYSVGIGQISSEVPQNLSASRPQDRQFILSSKKLLLSDSGFYLCAWNGAVNTGELFFGEGSRLTVL.

The chain couples TRBV7-9 to TRBJ1-2; no reliable D call. The germline gives CDR1 SEHNR, CDR2 FQNEAQ (reference sequence). The V gene lost 9 bases and the J gene lost 5 bases, with 19 bases spanning the gap. This CDR3 has 14 amino acids. The CDR3: CASVTPGLEYGYTF. The DNA for the CDR3 is TGTGCCAGTGTTACTCCGGGTCTCGAATATGGCTACACCTTC.

This clone has ten or more counts. The chain links TRBV27 to TRBJ2-7, with 10 bases fitting TRBD1. The trim removed 9 bases at V and 1 base at J, leaving 6 bases unmatched. Germline V gene data show CDR1 as MNHEY and CDR2 as SMNVEV (reference sequence). This CDR3 has 14 residues. CDR3 region: CASKTGGDSYEQYF. The CDR3 DNA is TGTGCCAGTAAGACAGGGGGCGATTCCTACGAGCAGTACTTC.

The chain combines TRBV7-3 with TRBJ1-1; D gene ambiguous. The germline gives CDR1 SGHTA, CDR2 FQGTGA. The V end lost 3 bases, the J end lost 1 base, and 6 bases lay between the germline ends. The CDR3 extends over 13 amino acids. CDR3 region: CASSFNRNTEAFF. As DNA, the CDR3 is TGTGCCAGCAGCTTTAACAGGAACACTGAAGCTTTCTTT.

This chain links TRBV6-4 with TRBJ1-6, with 9 bases fitting TRBD1. CDR1 and CDR2 from the germline V gene are MRHNA and SNTAGT. The CDR3 has 15 amino acids. Trimming cost V 6 bases and J 9 bases; bases outside gene matches: 9. This CDR3 reads CASREYPGQGSPLHF. In DNA form, the CDR3 reads TGTGCCAGCAGAGAATATCCGGGACAGGGTTCACCCCTCCACTTT.

The chain is built from TRBV6-5 and TRBJ1-1; weak D call: TRBD1 (5 bases). CDR3 length equals 12 residues. From germline, CDR1 is MNHEY and CDR2 SVGAGI. With 6 bases removed from V and 11 bases from J, the gap between germline ends came to 16 bases. CDR3 sequence reads: CASSTGGGEAFF. The CDR3 coding sequence is TGTGCCAGCAGCACCGGGGGGGGTGAGGCTTTCTTT.

The gene calls are TRBV19 and TRBJ1-3; D is ambiguous. The germline CDR1 and CDR2 sequences are LNHDA and SQIVND (reference sequence). V was clipped by 5 bases and J by 0 bases, with 11 bases between them. There are 15 residues in the CDR3. The CDR3 loop is CASSEQKASGNTIYF. The CDR3 nucleotides read TGTGCCAGTAGTGAACAGAAGGCCTCTGGAAACACCATATATTTT.

This sequence joins TRBV5-1 and TRBJ1-2; TRBD1 matches 9 bases. V lost 5 bases and J lost 6; bases outside the gene matches: 5. CDR3 length: 13 amino acids. CDR1 SGHRS and CDR2 YFSETQ come from the germline V gene. The CDR3 region is CASREGQGDGYTF. The CDR3 nucleotides are TGCGCCAGCAGGGAGGGACAGGGCGATGGCTACACCTTC.

This sequence joins TRBV2 and TRBJ1-4, with 7 nucleotides matching TRBD1. Germline assignment: CDR1 SNHLY and CDR2 FYNNEI. J was trimmed by 7 bases and V by 7 bases; bases with no gene match: 15. The CDR3 spans 16 residues. The CDR3 sequence: CASTQNGGQNPEKLFF. In DNA, the CDR3 is TGTGCCAGCACCCAAAACGGGGGACAGAATCCTGAAAAACTGTTTTTT.

V usage is TRBV30 and J usage is TRBJ2-5; the match to TRBD2 covers 15 bases. The junction had 7 bases not matched to a gene; V was cut back by 3 bases and J by 5 bases. CDR3 size: 16 residues. Germline CDR1 and CDR2: GTSNPN and SVGIG (reference sequence). CDR3 residues: CAWSGLAGGPRETQYF. As DNA, the CDR3 is TGTGCCTGGAGCGGACTAGCGGGGGGGCCACGGGAGACCCAGTACTTC.

The chain links TRBV4-1 to TRBJ2-3; 7 bases fit TRBD1. With 4 bases clipped from V and 0 bases from J, the junction kept 4 bases outside the gene matches. Per the germline V gene, CDR1 is MGHRA and CDR2 is YSYEKL. The CDR3 sequence is 15 residues long. The chain's CDR3 is CASSLVGQSTDTQYF. The DNA for the CDR3 is TGCGCCAGCAGCCTCGTGGGACAGAGCACAGATACGCAGTATTTT.

This rearrangement joins TRBV5-1 to TRBJ1-2, with TRBD1 identical over 11 bases. The CDR3 contains 16 residues. Per germline, CDR1 SGHRS and CDR2 YFSETQ. V lost 5 bases to trimming and J lost 3 bases; unmatched junction nucleotides: 9. As DNA, the CDR3 is TGCGCCAGCAGTGACGGGACAGGGGGGATTGACTATGGCTACACCTTC. Translated, it gives CASSDGTGGIDYGYTF.

The V gene is TRBV19, the J gene TRBJ1-2; D ambiguous. Trimming removed 1 base from V and 4 bases from J, with 16 bases in between. This CDR3 is 16 amino acids long. The V gene's germline CDR1 is LNHDA and CDR2 SQIVND (reference sequence). DNA of the CDR3: TGTGCCAGTAGTATAGGATCTGGATTGGGGAGCTATGGCTACACCTTC. This gives the protein CASSIGSGLGSYGYTF.

V usage is TRBV10-3 and J usage is TRBJ2-7, with 10 bases fitting TRBD1. This CDR3 is 14 amino acids long. The germline CDR1 and CDR2 sequences are ENHRY and SYGVKD. V lost 4 bases and J lost 5; bases outside the gene matches: 5. The CDR3 DNA reads as TGTGCCATCAGTGGTGACAGGGGGCGCGACGAGCAGTACTTC. Protein: CAISGDRGRDEQYF.

The genes are TRBV30 and TRBJ1-5; D not resolved. The V end lost 2 bases, the J end lost 6 bases, and 11 bases lay between the germline ends. The CDR3 has 13 amino acids. Germline lookup yields CDR1 GTSNPN and CDR2 SVGIG (reference sequence). The CDR3 bases are TGTGCCTGGAGTAGCGGTGCGCTTCAGCCCCAGCATTTT. Translated, it gives CAWSSGALQPQHF.

This chain joins TRBV14 and TRBJ2-2; tentative D call: TRBD1 (5 bases). This CDR3 has 15 residues. Trimming pared 2 bases from V and 0 bases from J, leaving 7 bases between. Per germline, CDR1 SGHDN and CDR2 FVKESK. The CDR3 DNA reads TGTGCCAGCAGCCAACAGGGTACGAACACCGGGGAGCTGTTTTTT. Translating it yields CASSQQGTNTGELFF.

V is TRBV9 and J is TRBJ1-3, with 9 positions matching TRBD1. Germline V CDR1 and CDR2: SGDLS, YYNGEE. CDR3 length: 15 amino acids. Trimming removed 3 bases from V and 3 bases from J; junction bases left unmatched: 4. CDR3 coding DNA: TGTGCCAGCAGCGCCGGACAGGGGAATGGAAACACCATATATTTT. This encodes CASSAGQGNGNTIYF.

The rearrangement uses TRBV2 and TRBJ1-5; 11 nucleotides line up with TRBD1. The germline V gene encodes CDR1 SNHLY and CDR2 FYNNEI. The CDR3 extends over 15 amino acids. Unmatched junction bases numbered 10, after V lost 8 bases and J lost 7 bases. CDR3 sequence: CASLKTRDRGQPQHF. For the CDR3, the DNA is TGTGCCAGCCTTAAAACCCGGGACAGGGGGCAGCCCCAGCATTTT.

The J gene is TRBJ2-5, the V gene TRBV30; 11 nucleotides line up with TRBD1. This CDR3 is 13 amino acids long. J was trimmed by 4 bases and V by 8 bases; bases with no gene match: 6. Germline V gene lookup returns CDR1 GTSNPN and CDR2 SVGIG (reference sequence). CDR3 amino acids: CAADRGLAETQYF. Here the CDR3 DNA reads TGTGCCGCGGACAGGGGGCTAGCAGAGACCCAGTACTTC.

This clone has more than one count but fewer than ten. This rearrangement joins TRBV5-1 to TRBJ1-3; D is perhaps TRBD1 (6 bases). CDR1 and CDR2 from the germline V gene are SGHRS and YFSETQ. Trimming removed 4 bases at V and 4 bases at J, with 12 bases between. This CDR3 comprises 14 residues. Here the CDR3 DNA reads TGCGCCAGCAGCCCACAGGGTACGGGAAACACCATATATTTT. It specifies CASSPQGTGNTIYF.

CDR3 bases: TGTGCCAGTAGCACCACAAGGAACACTGAAGCTTTCTTT. It encodes CASSTTRNTEAFF. The chain is built from TRBV19 and TRBJ1-1, with unresolved D. Germline assignment: CDR1 LNHDA and CDR2 SQIVND (reference sequence). CDR3 size: 13 residues. Trimming took 6 bases from V and 1 from J, leaving 9 bases between them.